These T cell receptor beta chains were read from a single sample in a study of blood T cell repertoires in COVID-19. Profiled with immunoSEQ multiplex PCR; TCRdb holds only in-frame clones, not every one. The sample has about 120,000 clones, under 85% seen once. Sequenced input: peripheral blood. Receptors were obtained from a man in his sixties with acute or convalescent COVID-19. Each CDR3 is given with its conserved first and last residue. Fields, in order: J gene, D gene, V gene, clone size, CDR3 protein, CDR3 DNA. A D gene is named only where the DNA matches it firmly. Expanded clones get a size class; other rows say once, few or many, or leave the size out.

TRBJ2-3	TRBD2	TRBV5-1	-	CASSLGTSGTDTQYF	TGCGCCAGCAGCTTGGGGACTAGCGGGACGGATACGCAGTATTTT
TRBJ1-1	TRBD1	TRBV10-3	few	CAISETRGLDAFF	TGTGCCATCAGTGAAACCAGGGGGCTAGATGCTTTCTTT
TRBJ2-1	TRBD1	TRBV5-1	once	CASSLGGTGVNEQFF	TGCGCCAGCAGCTTGGGGGGGACAGGGGTCAATGAGCAGTTCTTC
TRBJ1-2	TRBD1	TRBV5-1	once	CASSLGDRPYYGYTF	TGCGCCAGCAGCTTGGGGGACAGACCCTACTATGGCTACACCTTC
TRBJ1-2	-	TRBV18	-	CASSPQREADYGYTF	TGTGCCAGCTCACCGCAGAGGGAAGCGGACTATGGCTACACCTTC
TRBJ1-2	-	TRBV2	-	CANRQTYGYTF	TGTGCCAACCGACAGACCTATGGCTACACCTTC
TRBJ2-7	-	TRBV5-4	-	CASSLGGSSAYEQYF	TGTGCCAGCAGCTTGGGAGGGAGTAGCGCCTACGAGCAGTACTTC
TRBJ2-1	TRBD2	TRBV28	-	CASSLPGGAPYNEQFF	TGTGCCAGCAGTTTACCGGGAGGGGCTCCCTACAATGAGCAGTTCTTC
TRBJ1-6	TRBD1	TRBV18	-	CASSPGQNSPLHF	TGTGCCAGCTCACCGGGACAGAATTCACCCCTCCACTTT
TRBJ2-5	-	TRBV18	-	CASSPTGSGETQYF	TGTGCCAGCTCACCAACGGGGTCCGGAGAGACCCAGTACTTC
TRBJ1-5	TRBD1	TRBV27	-	CASSSDRGGNQPQHF	TGTGCCAGCAGTTCGGACAGGGGGGGGAATCAGCCCCAGCATTTT
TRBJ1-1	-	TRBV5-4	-	CASNAPGVTEAFF	TGTGCCAGCAACGCTCCGGGTGTCACTGAAGCTTTCTTT
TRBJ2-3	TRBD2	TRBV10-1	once	CASSGPPLRSGELLGTQYF	TGCGCCAGCAGTGGCCCTCCGCTTCGAAGCGGGGAACTCCTTGGTACGCAGTATTTT
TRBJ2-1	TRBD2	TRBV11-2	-	CASSPHRIAGDVGEQFF	TGTGCCAGCAGCCCCCATAGGATAGCGGGAGATGTGGGTGAGCAGTTCTTC
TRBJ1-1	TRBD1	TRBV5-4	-	CASSGAPGGLNTEAFF	TGTGCCAGCAGCGGTGCCCCAGGGGGTTTAAACACTGAAGCTTTCTTT
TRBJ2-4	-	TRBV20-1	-	CSALALNIQYF	TGCAGTGCGCTAGCATTGAACATTCAGTACTTC
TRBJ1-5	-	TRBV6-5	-	CSSWGLGSNQPQHF	TGTTCCTCCTGGGGGCTAGGGAGCAATCAGCCCCAGCATTTT
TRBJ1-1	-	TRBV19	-	CASSINEGDTEAFF	TGTGCCAGTAGTATAAATGAGGGGGACACTGAAGCTTTCTTT
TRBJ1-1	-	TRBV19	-	CASSHLGEGEGLNTEAFF	TGTGCCAGTAGCCATCTCGGGGAGGGTGAAGGCTTGAACACTGAAGCTTTCTTT
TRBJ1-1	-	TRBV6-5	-	CASSRGPGRDTEAFF	TGTGCCAGCAGCAGGGGCCCGGGACGGGACACTGAAGCTTTCTTT
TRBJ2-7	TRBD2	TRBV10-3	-	CATSLAGDSYEQYF	TGTGCCACCTCCTTAGCGGGAGACTCCTACGAGCAGTACTTC
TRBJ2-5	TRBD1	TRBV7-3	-	CASSVTGAGETQYF	TGTGCCAGCAGCGTAACAGGGGCCGGGGAGACCCAGTACTTC
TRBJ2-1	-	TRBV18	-	CASSPQGPYASYNEQFF	TGTGCCAGCTCACCACAGGGGCCCTACGCCTCCTACAATGAGCAGTTCTTC
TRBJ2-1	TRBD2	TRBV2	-	CASNLERESYNEQFF	TGTGCCAGCAATCTTGAGCGGGAGTCCTACAATGAGCAGTTCTTC
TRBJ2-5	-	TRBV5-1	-	CASSLAEGSRETQYF	TGCGCCAGCAGCTTGGCCGAGGGATCCCGGGAGACCCAGTACTTC
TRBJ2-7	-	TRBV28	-	CASRGASPSYEQYF	TGTGCCAGCAGGGGGGCTAGCCCTTCCTACGAGCAGTACTTC
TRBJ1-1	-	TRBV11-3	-	CASSYGFGNRANTEAFF	TGTGCCAGCAGCTACGGATTCGGGAACAGGGCGAACACTGAAGCTTTCTTT
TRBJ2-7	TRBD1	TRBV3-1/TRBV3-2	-	CASSQGQVSSYEQYF	TGTGCCAGCAGCCAGGGACAGGTCTCTTCCTACGAGCAGTACTTC
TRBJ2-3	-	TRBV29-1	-	CSITWGADTQYF	TGCAGCATCACATGGGGGGCAGATACGCAGTATTTT
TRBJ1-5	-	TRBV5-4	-	CASSSQGQPQHF	TGTGCCAGCAGCTCTCAGGGGCAGCCCCAGCATTTT
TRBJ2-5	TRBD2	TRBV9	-	CASSPRLAGQETQYF	TGTGCCAGCAGCCCCCGACTAGCGGGCCAAGAGACCCAGTACTTC
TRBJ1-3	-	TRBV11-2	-	CASSPTVTRNTIYF	TGTGCCAGCAGCCCGACGGTGACAAGAAACACCATATATTTT
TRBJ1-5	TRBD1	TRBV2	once	CASSEDRDQQPQHF	TGTGCCAGCAGTGAGGACAGGGATCAGCAGCCCCAGCATTTT
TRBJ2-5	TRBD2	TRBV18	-	CASSPGYSGRTETQYF	TGTGCCAGCTCACCAGGTTATAGCGGGAGGACCGAGACCCAGTACTTC
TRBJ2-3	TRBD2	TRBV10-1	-	CASSELGSGFSTDTQYF	TGCGCCAGCAGTGAGCTGGGTAGCGGGTTCAGCACAGATACGCAGTATTTT
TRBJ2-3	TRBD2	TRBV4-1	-	CASSQEQFGGSVTDTQYF	TGCGCCAGCAGCCAAGAACAGTTCGGCGGGAGTGTCACAGATACGCAGTATTTT
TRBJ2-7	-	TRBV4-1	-	CASSRFGRGGTYEQYF	TGCGCCAGCAGCCGCTTTGGCAGGGGCGGTACCTACGAGCAGTACTTC
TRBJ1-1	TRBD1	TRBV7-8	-	CASSPRQGAHEEAFF	TGTGCCAGCAGCCCTCGACAGGGGGCGCACGAAGAAGCTTTCTTT
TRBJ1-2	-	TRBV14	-	CASSHPRTRGGSGYTF	TGTGCCAGCAGCCACCCCCGGACTAGAGGGGGAAGTGGCTACACCTTC
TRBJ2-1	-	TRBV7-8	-	CASSPNFLNEQFF	TGTGCCAGCAGCCCCAACTTTCTGAATGAGCAGTTCTTC
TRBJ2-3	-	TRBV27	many	CASSDRSATDTQYF	TGTGCCAGCAGTGACAGGTCAGCGACAGATACGCAGTATTTT
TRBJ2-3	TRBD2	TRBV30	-	CAWDQLAGVTDTQYF	TGTGCCTGGGACCAACTAGCGGGAGTCACAGATACGCAGTATTTT
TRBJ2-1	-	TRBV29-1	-	CSVGRYASVEQFF	TGCAGCGTTGGGAGATATGCCTCGGTTGAGCAGTTCTTC
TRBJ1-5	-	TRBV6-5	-	CASSQVLLSGQPQHF	TGTGCCAGCAGTCAGGTCCTGCTGTCCGGTCAGCCCCAGCATTTT
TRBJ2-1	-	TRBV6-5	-	CASSGGVWDEQFF	TGTGCCAGCAGCGGTGGAGTTTGGGATGAGCAGTTCTTC
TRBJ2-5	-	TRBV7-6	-	CASSFSETQYF	TGTGCCAGCAGCTTTTCGGAGACCCAGTACTTC
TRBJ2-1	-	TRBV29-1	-	CSVVRSTYNEQFF	TGCAGCGTTGTCCGCAGTACCTACAATGAGCAGTTCTTC
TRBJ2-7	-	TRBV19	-	CASSRAFSPYEQYF	TGTGCCAGTAGTAGGGCTTTTTCACCCTACGAGCAGTACTTC
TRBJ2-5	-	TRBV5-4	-	CASSSMGGPETQYF	TGTGCCAGCAGCAGCATGGGGGGTCCAGAGACCCAGTACTTC
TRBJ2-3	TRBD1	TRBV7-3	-	CASSQQGTGSWDTQYF	TGTGCCAGCAGCCAACAAGGGACAGGGAGTTGGGATACGCAGTATTTT
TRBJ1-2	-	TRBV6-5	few	CASSPAAGQLRGYTF	TGTGCCAGCAGTCCAGCGGCCGGACAGTTACGTGGCTACACCTTC
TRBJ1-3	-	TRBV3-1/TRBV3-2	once	CASSPQGNTIYF	TGTGCCAGCAGCCCCCAGGGAAACACCATATATTTT
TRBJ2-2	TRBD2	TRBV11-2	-	CASSSRTSGRGGELFF	TGTGCCAGCAGCTCAAGAACTAGCGGGAGGGGCGGGGAGCTGTTTTTT
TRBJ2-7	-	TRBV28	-	CASSPSTGEATYEQYF	TGTGCCAGCAGTCCCTCTACCGGGGAGGCTACCTACGAGCAGTACTTC
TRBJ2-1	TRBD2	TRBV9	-	CASSERTSGSFYNEQFF	TGTGCCAGCAGCGAAAGGACTAGCGGGAGTTTCTACAATGAGCAGTTCTTC
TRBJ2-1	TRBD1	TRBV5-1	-	CASSLGQGAYNEQFF	TGCGCCAGCAGCTTGGGGCAGGGGGCCTACAATGAGCAGTTCTTC